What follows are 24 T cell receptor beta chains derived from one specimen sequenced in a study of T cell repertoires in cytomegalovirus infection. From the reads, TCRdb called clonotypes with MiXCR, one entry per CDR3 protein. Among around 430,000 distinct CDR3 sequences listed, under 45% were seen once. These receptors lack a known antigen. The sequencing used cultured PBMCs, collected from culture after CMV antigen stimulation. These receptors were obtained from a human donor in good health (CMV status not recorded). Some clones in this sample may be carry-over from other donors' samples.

The CDR3 DNA reads TGCGCCAGCAGCCCAGCGAGGTTCGGCAATGAGCAGTTCTTC. Translated: CASSPARFGNEQFF. The chain has TRBV4-1 and TRBJ2-1; unclear D gene. The V and J ends lost 4 bases and 6 bases respectively, with 13 bases between them. The CDR3 loop spans 14 amino acids. Germline V gene lookup returns CDR1 MGHRA and CDR2 YSYEKL.

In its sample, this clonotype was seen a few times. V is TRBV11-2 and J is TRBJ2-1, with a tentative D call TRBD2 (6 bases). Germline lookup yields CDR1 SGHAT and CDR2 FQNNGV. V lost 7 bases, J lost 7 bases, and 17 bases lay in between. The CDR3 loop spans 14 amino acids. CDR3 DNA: TGTGCCAGCACCCCAAACGCTGGGAGGAATGAGCAGTTCTTC. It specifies CASTPNAGRNEQFF.

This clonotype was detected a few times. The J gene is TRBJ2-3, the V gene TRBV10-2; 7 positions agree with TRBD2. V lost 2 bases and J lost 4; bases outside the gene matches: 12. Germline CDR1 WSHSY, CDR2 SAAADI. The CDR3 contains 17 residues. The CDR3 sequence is CASSEPSGLSSADTQYF. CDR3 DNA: TGCGCCAGCAGTGAGCCCTCGGGACTAAGTAGTGCAGATACGCAGTATTTT.

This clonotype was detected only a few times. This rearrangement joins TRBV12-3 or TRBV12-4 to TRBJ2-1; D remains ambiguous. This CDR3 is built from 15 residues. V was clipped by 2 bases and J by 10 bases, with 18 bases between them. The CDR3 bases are TGTGCCAGCAGTTTATTCGGACCTGTAGAGATGGAGCAGTTCTTC. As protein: CASSLFGPVEMEQFF.

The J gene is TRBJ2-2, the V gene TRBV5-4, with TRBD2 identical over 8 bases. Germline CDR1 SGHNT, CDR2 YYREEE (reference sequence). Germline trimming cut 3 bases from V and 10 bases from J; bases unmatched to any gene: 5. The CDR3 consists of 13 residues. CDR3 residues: CASSSKAGEELFF. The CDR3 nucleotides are TGTGCCAGCAGCTCCAAAGCGGGAGAGGAGCTGTTTTTT. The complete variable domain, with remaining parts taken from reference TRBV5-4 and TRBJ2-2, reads ETGVTQSPTHLIKTRGQQVTLRCSSQSGHNTVSWYQQALGQGPQFIFQYYREEENGRGNFPPRFSGLQFPNYSSELNVNALELDDSALYLCASSSKAGEELFFGEGSRLTVL.

The chain's CDR3 is CASSPTGGIAYEQFF. The CDR3 DNA follows: TGTGCCAGCAGTCCCACCGGGGGAATAGCCTATGAGCAGTTCTTC. The J gene is TRBJ2-1, the V gene TRBV12-3 or TRBV12-4; perhaps TRBD2 as D (6 bases). This CDR3 has 15 amino acids. V was clipped by 5 bases and J by 8 bases, with 19 bases between them.

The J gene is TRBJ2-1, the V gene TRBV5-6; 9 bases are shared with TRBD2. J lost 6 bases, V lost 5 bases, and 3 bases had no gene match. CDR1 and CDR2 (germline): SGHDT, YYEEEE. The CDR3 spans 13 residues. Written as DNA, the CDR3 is TGTGCCAGCAGGCGGGAGGGCGGCAATGAGCAGTTCTTC. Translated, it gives CASRREGGNEQFF.

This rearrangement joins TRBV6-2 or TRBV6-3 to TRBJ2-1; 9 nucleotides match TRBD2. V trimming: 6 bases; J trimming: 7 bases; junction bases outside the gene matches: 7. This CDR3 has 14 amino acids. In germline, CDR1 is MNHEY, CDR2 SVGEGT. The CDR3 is CASRGLAGRNEQFF. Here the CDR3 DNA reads TGTGCCAGCAGGGGACTAGCCGGCCGGAATGAGCAGTTCTTC.

In DNA form, the CDR3 reads TGCAGTGCTGGACAAAGCTCCTACGAGCAGTACTTC. Translation gives CSAGQSSYEQYF. The chain joins TRBV20-1 to TRBJ2-7, with TRBD1 as a possible D gene (5 bases). V was shortened by 5 bases and J by 0 bases, with 8 bases between the two germline ends. Germline loops: CDR1 DFQATT, CDR2 SNEGSKA (reference sequence). The CDR3 has 12 amino acids.

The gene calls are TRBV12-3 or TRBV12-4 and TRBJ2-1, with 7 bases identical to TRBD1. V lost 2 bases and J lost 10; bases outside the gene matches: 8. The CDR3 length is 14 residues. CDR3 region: CASSLSLGGDEQFF. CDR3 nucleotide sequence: TGTGCCAGCAGTTTAAGCCTAGGGGGCGACGAGCAGTTCTTC.

As DNA, the CDR3 is TGTGCCAGCTCTCCGGGATTCCTCGCGGGGGGCCGGGTTGGCGTTGAGCAGTTCTTC. It codes for CASSPGFLAGGRVGVEQFF. The J gene is TRBJ2-1, the V gene TRBV18; TRBD2 matches 8 bases. Looked up from germline, CDR1 is KGHSH and CDR2 is LQKENI. J lost 9 bases, V lost 6 bases, and 25 bases had no gene match. CDR3 length: 19 amino acids.

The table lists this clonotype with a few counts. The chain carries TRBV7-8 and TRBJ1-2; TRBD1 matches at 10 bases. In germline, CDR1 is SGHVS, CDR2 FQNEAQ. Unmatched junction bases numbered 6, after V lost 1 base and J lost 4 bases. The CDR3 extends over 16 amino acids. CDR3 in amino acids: CASSLVWTGGSYGYTF. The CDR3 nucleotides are TGTGCCAGCAGCTTAGTCTGGACAGGGGGGAGCTATGGCTACACCTTC.

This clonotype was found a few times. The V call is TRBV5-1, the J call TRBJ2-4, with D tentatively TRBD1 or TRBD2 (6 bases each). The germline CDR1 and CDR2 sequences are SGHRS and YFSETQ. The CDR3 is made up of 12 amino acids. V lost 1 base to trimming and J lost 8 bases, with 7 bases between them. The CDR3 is CASSLRGDIQYF. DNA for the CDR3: TGCGCCAGCAGCTTGAGGGGGGACATTCAGTACTTC.

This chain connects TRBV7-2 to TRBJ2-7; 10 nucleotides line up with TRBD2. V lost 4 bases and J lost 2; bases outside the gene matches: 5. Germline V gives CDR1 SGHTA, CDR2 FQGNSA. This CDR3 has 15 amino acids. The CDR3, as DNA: TGTGCCAGCAGCTCTAGCGGGAGTGTCACCTACGAGCAGTACTTC. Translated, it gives CASSSSGSVTYEQYF.

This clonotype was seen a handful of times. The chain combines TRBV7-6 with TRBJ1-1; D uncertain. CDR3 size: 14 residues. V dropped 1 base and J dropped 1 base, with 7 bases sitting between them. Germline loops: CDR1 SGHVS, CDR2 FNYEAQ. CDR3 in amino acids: CASSLEWGNTEAFF. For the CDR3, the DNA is TGTGCCAGCAGCTTAGAATGGGGGAACACTGAAGCTTTCTTT.

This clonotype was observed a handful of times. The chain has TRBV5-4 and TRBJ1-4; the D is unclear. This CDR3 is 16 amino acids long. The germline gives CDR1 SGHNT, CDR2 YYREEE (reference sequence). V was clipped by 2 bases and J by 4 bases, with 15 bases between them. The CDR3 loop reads CASSFMSGGSNEKLFF. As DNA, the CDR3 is TGTGCCAGCAGCTTTATGTCAGGAGGGAGTAATGAAAAACTGTTTTTT.

The CDR3 nucleotides read TGCGCCAGCAGCCAAGATTCGGATAGTGAGCAGTTCTTC. The encoded protein is CASSQDSDSEQFF. The chain uses TRBV4-1 and TRBJ2-1; D remains ambiguous. This CDR3 contains 13 residues. V was trimmed by 0 bases and J by 9 bases, leaving 9 bases between them. Germline V CDR1 and CDR2: MGHRA, YSYEKL.

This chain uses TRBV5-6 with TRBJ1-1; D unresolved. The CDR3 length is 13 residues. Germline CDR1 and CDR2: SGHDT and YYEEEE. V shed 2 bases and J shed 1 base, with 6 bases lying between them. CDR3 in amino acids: CASSFPTNTEAFF. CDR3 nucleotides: TGTGCCAGCAGCTTCCCCACGAACACTGAAGCTTTCTTT.

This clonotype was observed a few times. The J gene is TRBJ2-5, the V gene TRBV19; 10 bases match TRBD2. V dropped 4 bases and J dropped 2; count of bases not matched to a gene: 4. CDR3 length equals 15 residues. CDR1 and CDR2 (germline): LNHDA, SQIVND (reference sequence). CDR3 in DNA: TGTGCCAGTAGTACCGGGACTAGCGATCAAGAGACCCAGTACTTC. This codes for CASSTGTSDQETQYF.

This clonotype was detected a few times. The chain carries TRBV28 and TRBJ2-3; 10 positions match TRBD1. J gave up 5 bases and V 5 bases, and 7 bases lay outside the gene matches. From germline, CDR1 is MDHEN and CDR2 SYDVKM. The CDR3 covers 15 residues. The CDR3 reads CASSDRGLFLDTQYF. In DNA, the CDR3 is TGTGCCAGCAGTGACAGGGGGCTTTTTTTAGATACGCAGTATTTT.

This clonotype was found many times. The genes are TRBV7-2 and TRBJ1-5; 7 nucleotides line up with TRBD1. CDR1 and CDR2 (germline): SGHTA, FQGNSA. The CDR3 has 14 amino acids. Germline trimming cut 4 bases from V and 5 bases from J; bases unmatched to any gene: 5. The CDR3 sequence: CASSSTGTHQPQHF. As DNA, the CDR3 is TGTGCCAGCAGCTCGACAGGGACTCATCAGCCCCAGCATTTT.

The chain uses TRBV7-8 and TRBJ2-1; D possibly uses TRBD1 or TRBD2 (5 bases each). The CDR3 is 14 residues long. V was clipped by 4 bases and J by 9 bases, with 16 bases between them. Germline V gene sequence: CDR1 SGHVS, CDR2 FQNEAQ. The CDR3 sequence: CASSYSDGAGEQFF. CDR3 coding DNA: TGTGCCAGCAGCTACTCAGACGGGGCGGGTGAGCAGTTCTTC.

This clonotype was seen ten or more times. The CDR3 here is CASSLPRGLAGDGYSTDTQYF. DNA of the CDR3: TGTGCCAGCAGCTTACCGCGGGGACTAGCGGGGGACGGGTATAGCACAGATACGCAGTATTTT. The rearrangement joins TRBV7-2 to TRBJ2-3, with TRBD2 matching 14 bases. Germline V gives CDR1 SGHTA, CDR2 FQGNSA. The CDR3 totals 21 residues. J gave up 0 bases and V 2 bases, and 13 bases lay outside the gene matches.

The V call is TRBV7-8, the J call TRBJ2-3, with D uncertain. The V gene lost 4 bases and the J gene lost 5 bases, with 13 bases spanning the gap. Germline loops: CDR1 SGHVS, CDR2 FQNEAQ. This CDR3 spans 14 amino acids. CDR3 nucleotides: TGTGCCAGCAGCTCTGGACGGATAGAAGATACGCAGTATTTT. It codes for CASSSGRIEDTQYF.